The TCR beta chain described here comes from a study of cytomegalovirus exposure and HLA in healthy donors. Across the study: Of around 400 genotyped donors, around 86% grouped in the Caucasian-associated ancestry cluster.

In regard to this clone: Its specificity is not known.

Germline loops: CDR1 MNHEY, CDR2 SMNVEV (reference sequence). The CDR3 contains 17 residues. With 5 bases clipped from V and 2 bases from J, the junction kept 12 bases outside the gene matches. In the PCR, 60 Vbeta and 13 Jbeta primers were used. Assay used: immunoSEQ multiplex PCR; TCRdb lists only in-frame clones, some missing. The table includes 100,000 to 150,000 clones, roughly 76% detected once. Study conclusions and caveats: Information on immune exposure was restricted to one variable (CMV serostatus).

Though probably carrying unrecorded immune exposures, donors were nominally healthy at sampling. Material for sequencing was PBMCs. V usage is TRBV27 and J usage is TRBJ2-1, with 7 bases fitting TRBD2. The sequence came from a woman in her forties or fifties in good health and CMV-seronegative. The CDR3 protein is CASSLLSGRGAYNEQFF. In DNA form, the CDR3 reads TGTGCCAGCAGTCTACTTAGCGGGCGAGGGGCCTACAATGAGCAGTTCTTC.